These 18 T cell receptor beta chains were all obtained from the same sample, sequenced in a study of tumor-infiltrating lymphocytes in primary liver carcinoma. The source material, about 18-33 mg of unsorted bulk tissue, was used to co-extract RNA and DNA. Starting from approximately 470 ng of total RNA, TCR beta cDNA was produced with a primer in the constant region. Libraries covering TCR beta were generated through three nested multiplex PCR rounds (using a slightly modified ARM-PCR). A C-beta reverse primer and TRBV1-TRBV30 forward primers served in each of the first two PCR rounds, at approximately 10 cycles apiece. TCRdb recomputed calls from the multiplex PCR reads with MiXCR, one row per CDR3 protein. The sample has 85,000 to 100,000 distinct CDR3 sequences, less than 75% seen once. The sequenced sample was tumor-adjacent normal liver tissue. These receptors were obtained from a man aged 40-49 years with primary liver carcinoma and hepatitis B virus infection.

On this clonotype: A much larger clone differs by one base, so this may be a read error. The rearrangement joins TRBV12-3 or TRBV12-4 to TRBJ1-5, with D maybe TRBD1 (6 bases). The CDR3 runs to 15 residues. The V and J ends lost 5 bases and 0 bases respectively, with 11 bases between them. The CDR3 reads CASSPEGHSNQPQHF. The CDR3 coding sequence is TGTGCCAGCAGTCCCGAGGGACATAGCAATCAGCCCCAGCATTTT.

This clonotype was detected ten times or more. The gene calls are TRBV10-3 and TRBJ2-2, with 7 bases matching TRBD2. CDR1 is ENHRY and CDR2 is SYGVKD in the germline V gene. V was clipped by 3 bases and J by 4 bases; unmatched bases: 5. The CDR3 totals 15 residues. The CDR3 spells CAISDKRDSTGELFF. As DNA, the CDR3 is TGTGCCATCAGTGATAAGCGGGATTCCACCGGGGAGCTGTTTTTT.

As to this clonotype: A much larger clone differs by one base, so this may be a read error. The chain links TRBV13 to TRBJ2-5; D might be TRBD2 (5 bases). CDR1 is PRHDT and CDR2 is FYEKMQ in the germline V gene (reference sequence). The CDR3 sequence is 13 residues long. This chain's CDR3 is CVSSTGLQETQYF. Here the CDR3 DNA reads TGTGTCAGCAGCACCGGACTGCAAGAGACCCAGTACTTC.

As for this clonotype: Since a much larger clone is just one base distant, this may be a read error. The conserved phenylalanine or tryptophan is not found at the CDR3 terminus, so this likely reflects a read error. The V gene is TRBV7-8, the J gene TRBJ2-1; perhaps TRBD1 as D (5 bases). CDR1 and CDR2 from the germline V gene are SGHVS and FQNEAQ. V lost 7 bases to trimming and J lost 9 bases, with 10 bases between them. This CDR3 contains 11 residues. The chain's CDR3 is CASTLRGEQFI. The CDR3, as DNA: TGTGCCAGCACTCTTAGGGGTGAGCAGTTCATC.

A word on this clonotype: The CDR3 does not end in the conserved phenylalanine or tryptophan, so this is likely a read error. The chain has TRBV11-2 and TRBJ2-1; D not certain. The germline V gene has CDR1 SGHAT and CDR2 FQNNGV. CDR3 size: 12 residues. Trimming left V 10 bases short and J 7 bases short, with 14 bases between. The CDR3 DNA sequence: TGTGCCAATAGCTTAGATAGGAATGAGCAGTTCTTA. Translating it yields CANSLDRNEQFL.

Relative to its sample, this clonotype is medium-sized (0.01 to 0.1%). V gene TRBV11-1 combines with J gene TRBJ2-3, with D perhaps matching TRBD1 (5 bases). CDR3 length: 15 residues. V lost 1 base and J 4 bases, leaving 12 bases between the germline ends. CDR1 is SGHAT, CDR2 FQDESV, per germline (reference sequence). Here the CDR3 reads CASSLGGYDSDTQYF. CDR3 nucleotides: TGTGCCAGCAGCTTAGGGGGCTACGATTCAGATACGCAGTATTTT.

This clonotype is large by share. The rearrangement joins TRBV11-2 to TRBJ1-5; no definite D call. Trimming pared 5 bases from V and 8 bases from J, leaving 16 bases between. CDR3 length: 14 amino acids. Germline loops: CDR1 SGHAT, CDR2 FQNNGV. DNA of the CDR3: TGTGCCAGCAGCACCGGACGGTTTCCCGAGCCCCAGCATTTT. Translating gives CASSTGRFPEPQHF.

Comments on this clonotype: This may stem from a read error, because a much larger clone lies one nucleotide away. Here the CDR3 DNA reads TGTGCCAGCAGTGAACGGGCAGGGAATACCGCCTATGGCTACACCTTC. As protein: CASSERAGNTAYGYTF. V and J are TRBV6-1 and TRBJ1-2, with D perhaps TRBD1 (5 bases). Germline V gene sequence: CDR1 MNHNS, CDR2 SASEGT. The CDR3 contains 16 residues. V shed 2 bases and J shed 4 bases, with 17 bases lying between them.

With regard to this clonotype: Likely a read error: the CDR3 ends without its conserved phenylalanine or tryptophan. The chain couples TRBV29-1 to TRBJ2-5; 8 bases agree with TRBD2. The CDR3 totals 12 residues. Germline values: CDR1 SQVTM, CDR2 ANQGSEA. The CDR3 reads CSGRAGEKTQYL. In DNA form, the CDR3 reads TGTAGCGGAAGAGCGGGAGAGAAGACCCAGTACCTC.

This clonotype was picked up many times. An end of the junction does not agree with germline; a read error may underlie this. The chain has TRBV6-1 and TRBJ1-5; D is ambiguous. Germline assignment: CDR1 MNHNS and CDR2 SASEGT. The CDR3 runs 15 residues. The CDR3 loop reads CASSEYWESSQPQHF. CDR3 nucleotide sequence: TGTGCCAGCAGTGAATATTGGGAAAGCAGTCAGCCCCAGCATTTT.

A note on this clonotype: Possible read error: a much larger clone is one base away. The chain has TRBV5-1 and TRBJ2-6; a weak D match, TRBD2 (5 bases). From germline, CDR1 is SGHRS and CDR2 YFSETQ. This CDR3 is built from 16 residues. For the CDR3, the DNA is TGCGCCAGCAGCGGCGGGCTTACCTCTTGGGCCAACGTCCTGACTTTC. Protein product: CASSGGLTSWANVLTF.

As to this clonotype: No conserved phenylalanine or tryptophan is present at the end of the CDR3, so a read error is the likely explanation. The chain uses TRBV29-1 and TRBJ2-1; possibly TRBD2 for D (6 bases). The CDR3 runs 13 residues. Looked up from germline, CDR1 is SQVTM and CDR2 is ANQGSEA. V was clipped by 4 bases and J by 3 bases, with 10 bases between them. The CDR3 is CSVGGTDYNEQFL. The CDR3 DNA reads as TGCAGCGTTGGAGGGACTGACTACAATGAGCAGTTCTTG.

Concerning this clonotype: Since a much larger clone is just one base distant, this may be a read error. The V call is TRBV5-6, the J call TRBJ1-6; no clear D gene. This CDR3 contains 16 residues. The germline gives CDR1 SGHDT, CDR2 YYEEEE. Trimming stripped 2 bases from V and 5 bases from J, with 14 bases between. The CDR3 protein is CASSLPMGMDNSPLHF. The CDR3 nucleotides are TGTGCCAGCAGCTTACCCATGGGAATGGATAATTCACCCCTCCACTTT.

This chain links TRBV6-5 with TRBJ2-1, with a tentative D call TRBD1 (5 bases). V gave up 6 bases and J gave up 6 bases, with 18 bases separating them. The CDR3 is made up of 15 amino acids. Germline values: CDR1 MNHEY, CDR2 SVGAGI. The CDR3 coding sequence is TGTGCCAGCAGGGAATACAGGAGCCCCCTCAATGAGCAGTTCTTC. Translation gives CASREYRSPLNEQFF.

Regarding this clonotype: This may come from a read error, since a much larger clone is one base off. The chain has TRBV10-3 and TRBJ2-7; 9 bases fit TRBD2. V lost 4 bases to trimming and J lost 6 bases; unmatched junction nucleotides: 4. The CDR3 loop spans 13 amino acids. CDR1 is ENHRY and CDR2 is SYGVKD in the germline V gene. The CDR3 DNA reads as TGTGCCATCAGTGTAGCGGGAGATGGCGAGCAGTACTTC. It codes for CAISVAGDGEQYF.

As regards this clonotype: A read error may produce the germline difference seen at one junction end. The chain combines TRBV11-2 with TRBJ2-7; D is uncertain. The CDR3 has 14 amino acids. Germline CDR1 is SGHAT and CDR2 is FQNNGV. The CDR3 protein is CASNSTNGAYEQYF. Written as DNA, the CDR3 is TGTGCCAGCAACTCAACCAACGGAGCCTACGAACAGTACTTC.

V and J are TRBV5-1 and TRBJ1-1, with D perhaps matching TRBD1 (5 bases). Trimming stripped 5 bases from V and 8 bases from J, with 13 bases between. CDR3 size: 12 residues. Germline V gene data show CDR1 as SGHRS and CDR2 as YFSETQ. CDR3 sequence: CASREWGEEAFF. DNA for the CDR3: TGCGCCAGCAGAGAATGGGGCGAAGAAGCTTTCTTT.

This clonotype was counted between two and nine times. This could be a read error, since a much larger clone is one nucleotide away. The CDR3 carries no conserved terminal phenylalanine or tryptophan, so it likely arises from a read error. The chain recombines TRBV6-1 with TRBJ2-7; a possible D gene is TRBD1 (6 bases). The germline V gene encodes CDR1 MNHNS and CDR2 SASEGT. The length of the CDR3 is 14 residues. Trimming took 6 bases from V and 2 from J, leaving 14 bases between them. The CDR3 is CASSPGTTTYEQYL. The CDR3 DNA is TGTGCCAGCAGCCCCGGGACAACCACCTACGAGCAGTACCTC.